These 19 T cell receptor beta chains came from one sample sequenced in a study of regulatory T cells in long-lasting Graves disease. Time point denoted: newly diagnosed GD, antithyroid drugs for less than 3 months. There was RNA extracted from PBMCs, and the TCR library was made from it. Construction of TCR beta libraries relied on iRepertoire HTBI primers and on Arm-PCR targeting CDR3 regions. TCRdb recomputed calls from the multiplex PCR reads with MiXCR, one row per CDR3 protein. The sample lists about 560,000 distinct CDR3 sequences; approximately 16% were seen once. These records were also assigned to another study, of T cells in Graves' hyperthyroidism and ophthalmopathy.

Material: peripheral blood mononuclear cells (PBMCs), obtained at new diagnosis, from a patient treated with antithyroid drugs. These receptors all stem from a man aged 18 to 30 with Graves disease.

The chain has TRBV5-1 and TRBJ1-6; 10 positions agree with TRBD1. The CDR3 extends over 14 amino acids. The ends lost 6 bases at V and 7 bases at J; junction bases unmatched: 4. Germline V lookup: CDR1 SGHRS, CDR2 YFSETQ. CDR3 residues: CASTGGQGNSPLHF. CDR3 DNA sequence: TGCGCCAGCACCGGGGGACAGGGGAATTCACCCCTCCACTTT.

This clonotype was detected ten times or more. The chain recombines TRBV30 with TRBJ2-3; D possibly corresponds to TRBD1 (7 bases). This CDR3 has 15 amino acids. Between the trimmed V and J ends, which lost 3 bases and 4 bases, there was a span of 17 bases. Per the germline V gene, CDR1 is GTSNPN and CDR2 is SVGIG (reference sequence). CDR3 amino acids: CAWRAFGGGADTQYF. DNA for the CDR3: TGTGCCTGGAGAGCGTTTGGAGGGGGCGCAGATACGCAGTATTTT.

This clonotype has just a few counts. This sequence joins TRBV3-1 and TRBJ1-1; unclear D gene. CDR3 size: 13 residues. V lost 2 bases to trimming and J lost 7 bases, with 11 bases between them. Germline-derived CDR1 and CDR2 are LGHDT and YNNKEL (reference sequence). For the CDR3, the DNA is TGTGCCAGCAGCCAATTCGGGTGGAGTGAAGCTTTCTTT. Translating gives CASSQFGWSEAFF.

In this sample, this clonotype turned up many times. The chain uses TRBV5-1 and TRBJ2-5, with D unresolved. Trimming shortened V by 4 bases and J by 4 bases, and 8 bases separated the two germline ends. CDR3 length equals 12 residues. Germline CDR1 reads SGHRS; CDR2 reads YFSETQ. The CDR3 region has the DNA TGCGCCAGCAGCACTGGATCAGAGACCCAGTACTTC. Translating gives CASSTGSETQYF.

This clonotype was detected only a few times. This CDR3 is CATSAAPVGDSNQPQHF. The CDR3 DNA reads as TGTGCCACCAGTGCGGCCCCGGTGGGAGATAGCAATCAGCCCCAGCATTTT. V gene TRBV24-1 combines with J gene TRBJ1-5, with D unclear. Germline CDR1 is KGHDR and CDR2 is SFDVKD. This CDR3 region has 17 residues. With 5 bases removed from V and 0 bases from J, the gap between germline ends came to 16 bases.

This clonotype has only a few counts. The DNA of the CDR3 is TGTGCCAGCAGCGTAGGAGTGACAGATACGCAGTATTTT. Protein product: CASSVGVTDTQYF. V is TRBV9 and J is TRBJ2-3; D gene unclear. Trimming took off 0 bases at V and 3 bases at J, with 5 bases between the two ends. This CDR3 has 13 amino acids. The germline CDR1 and CDR2 sequences are SGDLS and YYNGEE.

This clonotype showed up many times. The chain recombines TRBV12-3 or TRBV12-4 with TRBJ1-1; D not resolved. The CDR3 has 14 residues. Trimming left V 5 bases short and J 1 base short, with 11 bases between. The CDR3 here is CASSVHIRNTEAFF. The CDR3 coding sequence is TGTGCCAGCAGTGTACATATTAGGAACACTGAAGCTTTCTTT.

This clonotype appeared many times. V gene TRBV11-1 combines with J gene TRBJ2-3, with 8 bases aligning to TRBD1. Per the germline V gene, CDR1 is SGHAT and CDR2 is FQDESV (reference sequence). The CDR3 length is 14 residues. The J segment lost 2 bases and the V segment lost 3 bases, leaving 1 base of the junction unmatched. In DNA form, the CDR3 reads TGTGCCAGCAGCTTGGACAGGGTCACAGATACGCAGTATTTT. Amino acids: CASSLDRVTDTQYF.

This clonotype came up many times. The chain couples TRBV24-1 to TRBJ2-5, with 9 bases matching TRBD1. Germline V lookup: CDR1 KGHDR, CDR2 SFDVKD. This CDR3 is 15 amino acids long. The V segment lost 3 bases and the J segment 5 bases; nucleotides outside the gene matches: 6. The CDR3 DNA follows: TGTGCCACCAGTGATCCGGGACAGGGTCTGGAGACCCAGTACTTC. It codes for CATSDPGQGLETQYF.

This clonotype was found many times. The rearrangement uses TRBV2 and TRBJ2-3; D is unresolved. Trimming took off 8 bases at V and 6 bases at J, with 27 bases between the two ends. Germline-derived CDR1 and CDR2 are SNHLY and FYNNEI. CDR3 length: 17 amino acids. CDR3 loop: CASYLLSFPKMSDTQYF. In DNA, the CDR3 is TGTGCCAGCTATCTTTTGTCGTTTCCCAAGATGTCGGATACGCAGTATTTT.

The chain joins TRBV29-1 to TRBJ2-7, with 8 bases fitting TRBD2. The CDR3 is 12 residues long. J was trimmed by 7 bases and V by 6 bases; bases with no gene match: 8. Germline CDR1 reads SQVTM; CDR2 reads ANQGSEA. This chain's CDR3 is CSVAGTRGEQYF. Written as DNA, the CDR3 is TGCAGCGTAGCTGGGACTAGGGGGGAGCAGTACTTC.

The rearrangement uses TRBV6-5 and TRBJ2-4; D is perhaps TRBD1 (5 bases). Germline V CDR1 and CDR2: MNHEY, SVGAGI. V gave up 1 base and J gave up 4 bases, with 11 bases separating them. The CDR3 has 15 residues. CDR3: CASSYYRGSKNIQYF. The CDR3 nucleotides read TGTGCCAGCAGTTACTATAGGGGCTCAAAAAACATTCAGTACTTC.

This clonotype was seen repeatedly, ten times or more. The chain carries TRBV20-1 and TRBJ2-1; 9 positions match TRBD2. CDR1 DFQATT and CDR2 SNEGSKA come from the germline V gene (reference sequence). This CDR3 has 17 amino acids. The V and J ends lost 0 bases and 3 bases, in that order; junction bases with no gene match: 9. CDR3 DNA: TGCAGTGCTAGAGAAACGGTAGGACTAGCGAGCTACAATGAGCAGTTCTTC. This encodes CSARETVGLASYNEQFF.

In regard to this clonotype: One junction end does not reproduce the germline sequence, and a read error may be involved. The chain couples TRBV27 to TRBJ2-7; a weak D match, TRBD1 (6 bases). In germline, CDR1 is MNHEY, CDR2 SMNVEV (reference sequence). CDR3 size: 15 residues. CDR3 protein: CASGLTGPLDYEQYF. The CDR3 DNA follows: TGTGCCAGCGGTTTAACAGGGCCGCTTGACTACGAGCAGTACTTC.

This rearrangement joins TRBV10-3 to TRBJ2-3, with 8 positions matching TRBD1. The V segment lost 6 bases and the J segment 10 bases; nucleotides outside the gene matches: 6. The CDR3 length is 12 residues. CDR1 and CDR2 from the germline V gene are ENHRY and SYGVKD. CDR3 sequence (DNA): TGTGCCATCAGGGAGACAGGGGAGGCGCAGTATTTT. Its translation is CAIRETGEAQYF.

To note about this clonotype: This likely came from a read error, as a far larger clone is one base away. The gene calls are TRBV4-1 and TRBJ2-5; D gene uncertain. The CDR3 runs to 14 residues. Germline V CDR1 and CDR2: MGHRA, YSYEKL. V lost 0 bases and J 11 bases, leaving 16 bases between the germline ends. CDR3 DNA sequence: TGCGCCAGCAGCCAAGAAGTCCGGGCCTATGAGCAGTACTTC. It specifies CASSQEVRAYEQYF.

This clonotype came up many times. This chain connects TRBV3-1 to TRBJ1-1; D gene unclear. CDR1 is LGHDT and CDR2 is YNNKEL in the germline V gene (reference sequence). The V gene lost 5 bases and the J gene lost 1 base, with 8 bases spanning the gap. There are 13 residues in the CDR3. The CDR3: CASSTMGNTEAFF. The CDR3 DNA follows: TGTGCCAGCAGCACCATGGGGAACACTGAAGCTTTCTTT.

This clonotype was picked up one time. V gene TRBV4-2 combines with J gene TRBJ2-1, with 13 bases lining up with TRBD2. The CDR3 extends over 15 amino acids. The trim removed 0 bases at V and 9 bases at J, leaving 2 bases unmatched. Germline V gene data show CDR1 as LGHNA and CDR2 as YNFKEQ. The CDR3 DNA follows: TGTGCCAGCAGCCAAGAACTAGCGGGAGGGCGTGAGCAGTTCTTC. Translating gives CASSQELAGGREQFF.

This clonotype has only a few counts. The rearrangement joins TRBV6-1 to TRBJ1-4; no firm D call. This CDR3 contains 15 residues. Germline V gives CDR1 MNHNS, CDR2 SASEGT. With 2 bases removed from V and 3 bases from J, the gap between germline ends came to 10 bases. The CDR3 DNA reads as TGTGCCAGCAGTGAATCGACGGACGCTAATGAAAAACTGTTTTTT. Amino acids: CASSESTDANEKLFF.